The 14 T cell receptor beta chains below come from one sample, sequenced in a study of beta chain features in type 1 diabetes. Overall study findings and caveats: There was a moderate but significant shortening of TCRB CDR3s in all four CD4+ subsets of Type 1 diabetes patients.

Investigators reverse transcribed all isolated RNA, so they sequenced expressed TCRB transcripts. Assay: immunoSEQ multiplex PCR; the TCRdb copy retains only in-frame clones and omits some. The sample yields around 250,000 clones, 14% seen once. No cognate antigen is known for these TCRs. The sequenced material came from naive CD4+ T cells from blood. Receptors originate from a man under 40 with type 1 diabetes.

This clone came up a few times. V and J are TRBV30 and TRBJ2-3; possible D gene TRBD2, 6 bases. Trimming pared 5 bases from V and 6 bases from J, leaving 15 bases between. CDR1 GTSNPN and CDR2 SVGIG come from the germline V gene (reference sequence). This CDR3 is 13 amino acids long. CDR3 coding DNA: TGTGCCTGGGTGGCCATCGGAGGGGATACGCAGTATTTT. Its translation is CAWVAIGGDTQYF.

This clone showed up just a few times. The chain employs TRBV7-9 and TRBJ2-7; D is possibly TRBD1 (6 bases). The germline V and J ends were trimmed by 2 bases and 4 bases, with 12 bases remaining between them. Germline CDR1 SEHNR, CDR2 FQNEAQ (reference sequence). The CDR3 is 14 residues long. The CDR3 coding sequence is TGTGCCAGCAGCTTAAAACAGGGTCCGTACGAGCAGTACTTC. It yields the protein CASSLKQGPYEQYF.

This chain links TRBV5-4 with TRBJ2-7; TRBD2 agrees at 7 bases. With 3 bases clipped from V and 7 bases from J, the junction kept 13 bases outside the gene matches. The CDR3 loop spans 15 amino acids. Germline-derived CDR1 and CDR2 are SGHNT and YYREEE (reference sequence). Written as DNA, the CDR3 is TGTGCCAGCAGCTCCCGCGGGGGTGGTCTGGGGGAGCAGTACTTC. Translation gives CASSSRGGGLGEQYF.

The table lists this clone with a few counts. The chain combines TRBV10-3 with TRBJ2-7, with 10 bases matching TRBD2. The CDR3 length is 14 residues. Germline V gene data show CDR1 as ENHRY and CDR2 as SYGVKD. V gave up 4 bases and J gave up 3 bases; unmatched junction bases: 3. The CDR3 loop is CAISGTSGYYEQYF. CDR3 DNA: TGTGCCATCAGTGGGACTAGCGGATACTACGAGCAGTACTTC.

The chain's CDR3 is CAWSVLGGNTEAFF. The CDR3, as DNA: TGTGCCTGGAGTGTACTAGGGGGAAACACTGAAGCTTTCTTT. The chain employs TRBV30 and TRBJ1-1; a possible D gene is TRBD1 (6 bases). The germline CDR1 and CDR2 sequences are GTSNPN and SVGIG (reference sequence). The CDR3 loop spans 14 amino acids. V dropped 0 bases and J dropped 2 bases, with 10 bases sitting between them.

V and J are TRBV5-6 and TRBJ1-1; D unresolved. The CDR3 covers 11 residues. Germline V gene sequence: CDR1 SGHDT, CDR2 YYEEEE. V lost 1 base, J lost 8 bases, and 6 bases lay in between. This CDR3 is CASSLTGEAFF. CDR3 DNA sequence: TGTGCCAGCAGCTTGACGGGGGAAGCTTTCTTT. Variable domain in full (rest from reference TRBV5-6 and TRBJ1-1): DAGVTQSPTHLIKTRGQQVTLRCSPKSGHDTVSWYQQALGQGPQFIFQYYEEEERQRGNFPDRFSGHQFPNYSSELNVNALLLGDSALYLCASSLTGEAFFGQGTRLTVV.

The chain is built from TRBV4-2 and TRBJ1-2; D call uncertain. Germline CDR1 reads LGHNA; CDR2 reads YNFKEQ. The V end was cut by 4 bases, the J end by 4 bases, with 10 bases between. This CDR3 spans 13 amino acids. CDR3 DNA sequence: TGTGCCAGCAGCCCGGGGTTGTCCTATGGCTACACCTTC. Translated: CASSPGLSYGYTF.

CDR3: CASSLLQGGVYF. The CDR3 DNA reads as TGTGCCAGCAGTCTCTTACAGGGTGGTGTGTATTTT. The rearrangement links TRBV7-9 to TRBJ1-3; perhaps TRBD1 as D (6 bases). Trimming cost V 6 bases and J 16 bases, with 19 bases left between them. This CDR3 has 12 amino acids. The germline V gene encodes CDR1 SEHNR and CDR2 FQNEAQ (reference sequence).

This chain links TRBV7-2 with TRBJ2-7, with D unresolved. The CDR3 contains 13 residues. The germline V gene encodes CDR1 SGHTA and CDR2 FQGNSA. Deletions cut 1 base from V and 0 bases from J, with 4 bases between. The CDR3 nucleotides are TGTGCCAGCAGCTTAGGCTACTCCTACGAGCAGTACTTC. Residues: CASSLGYSYEQYF.

The chain uses TRBV4-2 and TRBJ2-5, with TRBD1 matching over 7 bases. The CDR3 loop spans 14 amino acids. Germline CDR1 is LGHNA and CDR2 is YNFKEQ. V shed 5 bases, J shed 3 bases, and the junction held 6 bases outside the gene matches. CDR3 loop: CASSVQGKEETQYF. CDR3 nucleotide sequence: TGTGCCAGCAGCGTACAGGGGAAAGAAGAGACCCAGTACTTC.

The rearrangement uses TRBV7-8 and TRBJ2-7, with unresolved D. CDR3 length equals 14 residues. Germline-derived CDR1 and CDR2 are SGHVS and FQNEAQ. With 3 bases removed from V and 1 base from J, the gap between germline ends came to 10 bases. Here the CDR3 DNA reads TGTGCCAGCAGCTTCGAACTAACTTCCTACGAGCAGTACTTC. It codes for CASSFELTSYEQYF.

This clone was seen a few times. This chain connects TRBV18 to TRBJ1-1; D might be TRBD1 (5 bases). The length of the CDR3 is 13 residues. V was trimmed by 3 bases and J by 10 bases, leaving 15 bases between them. Per germline, CDR1 KGHSH and CDR2 LQKENI. CDR3 region: CASSPDISTGAFF. CDR3 DNA sequence: TGTGCCAGCTCACCGGACATCTCAACCGGAGCTTTCTTT.

J is TRBJ2-4 and V is TRBV28; 9 bases fit TRBD1. The CDR3 sequence is 13 residues long. Per the germline V gene, CDR1 is MDHEN and CDR2 is SYDVKM. J gave up 8 bases and V 6 bases, and 5 bases lay outside the gene matches. The CDR3: CASSPGQGYIQYF. DNA of the CDR3: TGTGCCAGCAGCCCGGGACAGGGATACATTCAGTACTTC.

This clone was seen a few times. Other DNA sequences in this specimen translate into the identical CDR3. V gene TRBV6-6 combines with J gene TRBJ2-7; 8 positions match TRBD1. This CDR3 contains 15 residues. Trimming removed 5 bases from V and 0 bases from J; junction bases left unmatched: 6. Germline V CDR1 and CDR2: MNHNY, SVGAGI (reference sequence). The chain's CDR3 is CASSPGQGSSYEQYF. In DNA form, the CDR3 reads TGTGCCAGCAGTCCCGGACAGGGAAGCTCCTACGAGCAGTACTTC.